This TCR beta chain stems from a study of shared clonotypes between healthy human individuals. Study overall: The composition of the donors was a couple of women and a few men aged 18 to 49.

Findings and limits, study-wide: Sorted-subset sequencing was shown by rarefaction to be incomplete despite large depth. Shared across several donors were about 4.6% of the naive CD4 clonotypes.

Profiling relied on immunoSEQ multiplex PCR, and the TCRdb table lists in-frame clones only, not all of them. Here the sample spans 2 million to 2.5 million clones, roughly 93% being singletons. A remark on this clone: The antigen is unknown.

The specimen was naive CD4+ T cells from PBMCs. Subset denoted: CD45RA+ positively selected. The source of this sequence is a man aged 18 to 35 in good health. Some clones in this sample may be carry-over from other donors' samples.

CDR3 in amino acids: CASSQSSGRVTGELFF. The CDR3 nucleotides read TGCGCCAGCAGCCAATCTAGCGGGAGGGTCACCGGGGAGCTGTTTTTT. The gene calls are TRBV5-1 and TRBJ2-2; 12 bases match TRBD2. This CDR3 has 16 residues. The V segment lost 4 bases and the J segment 4 bases; nucleotides outside the gene matches: 5. Looked up from germline, CDR1 is SGHRS and CDR2 is YFSETQ.